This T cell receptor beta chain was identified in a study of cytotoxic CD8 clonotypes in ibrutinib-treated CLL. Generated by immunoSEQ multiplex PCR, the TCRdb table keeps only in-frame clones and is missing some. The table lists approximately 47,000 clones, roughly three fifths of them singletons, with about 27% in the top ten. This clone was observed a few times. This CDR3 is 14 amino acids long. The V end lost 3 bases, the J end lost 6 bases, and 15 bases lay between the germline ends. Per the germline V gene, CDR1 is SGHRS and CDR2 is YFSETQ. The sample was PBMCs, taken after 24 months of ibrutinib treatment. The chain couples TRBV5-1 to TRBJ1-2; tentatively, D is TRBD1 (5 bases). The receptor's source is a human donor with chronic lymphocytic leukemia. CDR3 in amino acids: CASSYDGGGDGYTF. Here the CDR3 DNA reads TGCGCCAGCAGCTACGACGGGGGAGGGGATGGCTACACCTTC.